The T cell receptor beta chain under discussion was sequenced for a study of response to subunit inactivated influenza vaccine (dated by TCRdb to 2016 to 2019). A note on the overall study: Deep quantitative profiling of the T cell receptor repertoire was used in the study to follow responses to a trivalent subunit inactivated influenza vaccine. Study-wide conclusions, independent of this receptor: The authors proposed that each seasonal influenza vaccination may bring in only a limited number of new T cells.

Library preparation employed RT-PCR. Sequencer: Illumina HiSeq 2500. TCRdb passed the public sequencing reads through fastp at Q25 and MiXCR, retaining productive beta sequences. Rows with a matching CDR3 protein are joined into one entry that keeps the most common DNA and genes. The sample data list about 540,000 distinct CDR3 sequences, and under 25% of these were observed just once. The ten largest clones capture under 3.5% of the sample. The table lists this clonotype with a few counts. Its antigen is unknown. Per-base quality was not reported, and no clone a single base away is much larger than it. Reading the germline V gene gives CDR1 SQVTM and CDR2 ANQGSEA. Measured from the cysteine to the phenylalanine, the CDR3 is 12 residues long. The retained sequence is limited to the CDR3, 36 bases, with the frame set at the first base. Here V drops 6 bases and J drops 4 bases, and the junction holds 5 bases not matched to any gene.

The same sample was also used in a study of T cells expressing NK-cell markers. The second study reports: The TCR beta cDNA libraries were made using 5'RACE template switching, a step that added both a universal primer site and unique molecular identifiers. TCR beta-chain repertoires were profiled in sorted CD3+CD56+NKG2C+, CD3+CD56+NKG2C- and CD3+CD56-NKG2C+ T-cell subsets from eight donors. Of the eight sequenced donors, seven were found to be HCMV-seropositive and one was found to be HCMV-seronegative. To restrict sorting to alphabetaTCR-expressing T cells, an anti-gammadeltaTCR antibody was added in several experiments. In a handful of donors, the dominant CD3+CD56+NKG2C+ clonotypes ranked among the top 10 CD8+ clonotypes, making up about 1.0-8% of CD8+ T cells. Those dominant clonotypes were again the most abundant among CD3+CD56-NKG2C+ cells in a few donors, at roughly 25-65%. Whether the expanded NKG2C-expressing T cell clones were specific for HCMV antigens remained unclear. The eight sequenced donors were randomly selected healthy volunteers, three men and five women. To determine HCMV serostatus, a commercial ELISA kit was used to detect HCMV-specific IgG in serum. Peripheral blood mononuclear cells were isolated from blood by Ficoll density gradient centrifugation. CD4+ and CD8+ T cells were isolated from PBMC by magnetic immunoseparation with Miltenyi isolation kits. Priming for cDNA synthesis came from the TCR beta constant segment, and two successive PCR amplification steps followed. Illumina HiSeq 2000/2500, MiSeq or NextSeq was used to sequence libraries as 2 x 150 bp reads. MIGEC was used to demultiplex reads and group reads by UMI, and MiTCR was used to assemble and quantify clonotypes. To remove erroneous sequences, TCR cDNA sequences were retained only when supported by two or more reads. The tcR package was used for downstream repertoire analysis, with clonotypes matched between fractions based on CDR3 nucleotide sequence plus V segment. VDJmatch was used to annotate antigen specificity against VDJdb, with one amino acid substitution in CDR3 allowed.

The chain links TRBV29-1 with TRBJ2-7; TRBD1 fits 8 bases in the junction. Sequencing used CD4+ T cells sorted from PBMCs, obtained 11 to 12 days after vaccination. The receptor's source is a man between 50 and 59 years old who received an inactivated influenza vaccine. Donor details come from another sample of the same person, matched by shared clones. The bases are TGCAGCGTAGCCGACAGGGGTTACGAGCAGTACTTC. It specifies CSVADRGYEQYF.